Each of the 18 T cell receptor beta chains below was sequenced from the same sample in a study of T cell changes during pregnancy in multiple sclerosis. Libraries were prepared by immunoSEQ multiplex PCR; TCRdb keeps only in-frame clonotypes and omits some of them. The sample lists under 85,000 clones, roughly 94% seen once, with approximately 0.63% in the top ten. The specimen comprised peripheral blood, sampled in the third trimester of pregnancy. Every receptor here comes from a female donor with multiple sclerosis, enrolled in a pregnancy study.

This sequence joins TRBV2 and TRBJ2-1, with 9 bases that match TRBD1. The trim removed 7 bases at V and 6 bases at J, leaving 4 bases unmatched. Looked up from germline, CDR1 is SNHLY and CDR2 is FYNNEI. This CDR3 comprises 13 residues. CDR3 sequence (DNA): TGTGCCAGCACCGGACAGGGGAGCAATGAGCAGTTCTTC. It encodes CASTGQGSNEQFF.

The CDR3 reads CASSLLISGELFF. In DNA, the CDR3 is TGTGCCAGCAGCCTCCTAATTAGCGGGGAGCTGTTTTTT. This chain links TRBV7-3 with TRBJ2-2; D uncertain. Trimming took off 5 bases at V and 7 bases at J, with 11 bases between the two ends. The CDR3 length is 13 residues. Germline V gene lookup returns CDR1 SGHTA and CDR2 FQGTGA.

The chain recombines TRBV4-2 with TRBJ1-1; no clear D gene. Between the trimmed V and J ends, which lost 1 base and 0 bases, there was a span of 12 bases. The CDR3 length is 16 residues. Germline assignment: CDR1 LGHNA and CDR2 YNFKEQ. This CDR3 is CASSQGIPGVNTEAFF. For the CDR3, the DNA is TGTGCCAGCAGCCAAGGGATACCAGGTGTGAACACTGAAGCTTTCTTT.

The chain carries TRBV6-1 and TRBJ2-2; TRBD2 might be the D (5 bases). With 10 bases removed from V and 2 bases from J, the gap between germline ends came to 14 bases. The CDR3 contains 14 residues. Germline V lookup: CDR1 MNHNS, CDR2 SASEGT. CDR3 region: CATEGFGNTGELFF. The CDR3 bases are TGTGCCACCGAGGGTTTCGGAAACACCGGGGAGCTGTTTTTT.

The DNA of the CDR3 is TGTGCCAGCAGCTTAGGGTTGCAGGGTATCATCATGAACACTGAAGCTTTCTTT. Its translation is CASSLGLQGIIMNTEAFF. The J gene is TRBJ1-1, the V gene TRBV7-9; weak D call: TRBD1 (5 bases). The germline V gene has CDR1 SEHNR and CDR2 FQNEAQ (reference sequence). Trimming left V 1 base short and J 0 bases short, with 18 bases between. The CDR3 is made up of 18 amino acids.

The chain is built from TRBV7-7 and TRBJ2-5; 10 bases align to TRBD2. The germline gives CDR1 SSHAT, CDR2 FNYEAQ (reference sequence). The ends lost 1 base at V and 5 bases at J; junction bases unmatched: 16. The CDR3 totals 19 residues. The DNA of the CDR3 is TGTGCCAGCAGCTTAGGATCTTCTAGCGGGGGCATCGGATGGGAGACCCAGTACTTC. Protein: CASSLGSSSGGIGWETQYF.

V is TRBV5-1 and J is TRBJ1-6, with a weak D call TRBD1 (5 bases). Germline-derived CDR1 and CDR2 are SGHRS and YFSETQ. The CDR3 is made up of 14 amino acids. Trimming stripped 4 bases from V and 3 bases from J, with 8 bases between. The DNA of the CDR3 is TGCGCCAGCAGCGAAGGGGACTATAATTCACCCCTCCACTTT. Encoded protein: CASSEGDYNSPLHF.

The chain joins TRBV5-6 to TRBJ1-2; a weak D match, TRBD1 (5 bases). CDR1 is SGHDT and CDR2 is YYEEEE in the germline V gene. This CDR3 is 15 amino acids long. V gave up 3 bases and J gave up 5 bases, with 17 bases separating them. The CDR3 bases are TGTGCCAGCAGCTGGTCCGGGCAGGGTGGTTATGGCTACACCTTC. It is translated as CASSWSGQGGYGYTF. The variable domain in full, with the rest retrieved from reference TRBV5-6 and TRBJ1-2, is DAGVTQSPTHLIKTRGQQVTLRCSPKSGHDTVSWYQQALGQGPQFIFQYYEEEERQRGNFPDRFSGHQFPNYSSELNVNALLLGDSALYLCASSWSGQGGYGYTFGSGTRLTVV.

The gene calls are TRBV7-2 and TRBJ1-1, with TRBD1 matching 9 bases. There are 15 residues in the CDR3. J gave up 6 bases and V 3 bases, and 8 bases lay outside the gene matches. The germline V gene encodes CDR1 SGHTA and CDR2 FQGNSA. Here the CDR3 reads CASSFTGTGKSEAFF. The DNA of the CDR3 is TGTGCCAGCAGCTTTACCGGGACAGGGAAATCTGAAGCTTTCTTT.

The CDR3 DNA follows: TGTGCCAGCATCCGGGGGGGACCCTCGGGGACTGAAGCTTTCTTT. Protein: CASIRGGPSGTEAFF. V usage is TRBV7-2 and J usage is TRBJ1-1; the D gene is possibly TRBD1 (5 bases). The CDR3 runs to 15 residues. Germline lookup yields CDR1 SGHTA and CDR2 FQGNSA. Trimming left V 7 bases short and J 5 bases short, with 20 bases between.

The chain joins TRBV7-2 to TRBJ1-6; maybe TRBD1 (5 bases). Germline CDR1 is SGHTA and CDR2 is FQGNSA. The CDR3 is 15 amino acids. V lost 3 bases to trimming and J lost 7 bases, with 13 bases between them. Written as DNA, the CDR3 is TGTGCCAGCAGCTTCCTCGGGGGTAGCAATTCACCCCTCCACTTT. This codes for CASSFLGGSNSPLHF.

V is TRBV10-3 and J is TRBJ1-2; a weak D match, TRBD1 (6 bases). Between the trimmed V and J ends, which lost 3 bases and 4 bases, there was a span of 9 bases. The CDR3 length is 13 residues. Germline V CDR1 and CDR2: ENHRY, SYGVKD. The CDR3 reads CAISESQGYGYTF. CDR3 nucleotide sequence: TGTGCCATCAGTGAATCACAGGGCTATGGCTACACCTTC.

V is TRBV27 and J is TRBJ2-5; possibly TRBD1 for D (6 bases). The CDR3 contains 16 residues. Trimming removed 6 bases from V and 4 bases from J, with 21 bases in between. The V gene's germline CDR1 is MNHEY and CDR2 SMNVEV (reference sequence). DNA for the CDR3: TGTGCCAGCAGCCCCCAAAGAGCAACAGGGAGAGAGACCCAGTACTTC. This gives the protein CASSPQRATGRETQYF.

This chain connects TRBV6-1 to TRBJ2-3, with D perhaps TRBD2 (5 bases). Trimming took off 4 bases at V and 2 bases at J, with 16 bases between the two ends. Looked up from germline, CDR1 is MNHNS and CDR2 is SASEGT. The CDR3 loop spans 16 amino acids. The CDR3 loop reads CASSALGAANTDTQYF. The CDR3, as DNA: TGTGCCAGCAGTGCCCTAGGAGCGGCCAACACAGATACGCAGTATTTT.

V usage is TRBV6-5 and J usage is TRBJ2-7; perhaps TRBD2 as D (5 bases). Germline values: CDR1 MNHEY, CDR2 SVGAGI. This CDR3 spans 14 amino acids. V gave up 5 bases and J gave up 3 bases, with 14 bases separating them. The CDR3 region is CASSAKGLHYEQYF. The CDR3 region has the DNA TGTGCCAGCAGTGCGAAAGGACTGCACTACGAGCAGTACTTC.

J is TRBJ2-2 and V is TRBV5-4; TRBD1 aligns across 11 bases. The CDR3 has 15 residues. V gave up 4 bases and J gave up 4 bases; unmatched junction bases: 3. The germline V gene encodes CDR1 SGHNT and CDR2 YYREEE (reference sequence). This CDR3 is CASSPGQGVTGELFF. The CDR3 DNA follows: TGTGCCAGCAGCCCGGGACAGGGGGTCACCGGGGAGCTGTTTTTT.

This clone was observed a single time. Written as DNA, the CDR3 is TGTGCCAGCAGCTTAGGCGGTAAGGGGTCGATGTTTTTT. It specifies CASSLGGKGSMFF. The chain has TRBV11-2 and TRBJ1-4; tentative D call: TRBD1 (5 bases). Trimming left V 1 base short and J 15 bases short, with 15 bases between. There are 13 residues in the CDR3. From germline, CDR1 is SGHAT and CDR2 FQNNGV.

The chain has TRBV14 and TRBJ2-2, with 11 bases that match TRBD2. Germline V lookup: CDR1 SGHDN, CDR2 FVKESK. The V and J ends lost 6 bases and 2 bases, in that order; junction bases with no gene match: 8. This CDR3 is built from 17 residues. DNA for the CDR3: TGTGCCAGCAGAGCCCTAGCGGGGGGCCTCAACACCGGGGAGCTGTTTTTT. Amino acids: CASRALAGGLNTGELFF.